Each of the 16 T cell receptor beta chains below was sequenced from the same sample in a study of identical twins. MiXCR, run by TCRdb on the 5' RACE reads, gives a single entry per CDR3 protein. The table includes just under 550,000 distinct CDR3 sequences, 12% to 15% detected once. The same specimen was also included in a second study, on yellow fever vaccine responses in identical twins.

Sequencing was performed on CD4+ T cells sorted from blood. The source is a woman under 30 in good health.

There are many counts of this clonotype. This chain connects TRBV5-1 to TRBJ1-1, with D unclear. V lost 0 bases and J 1 base, leaving 7 bases between the germline ends. The germline V gene has CDR1 SGHRS and CDR2 YFSETQ. The CDR3 is made up of 14 amino acids. The CDR3 protein is CASSLDFRNTEAFF. CDR3 nucleotide sequence: TGCGCCAGCAGCTTGGACTTTAGGAACACTGAAGCTTTCTTT.

This clonotype was detected only a few times. This chain connects TRBV28 to TRBJ2-1, with 9 positions matching TRBD2. The CDR3 contains 16 residues. Germline CDR1 is MDHEN and CDR2 is SYDVKM. The V gene end was trimmed by 6 bases and the J gene end by 9 bases; junction bases not matched to a gene: 15. CDR3 DNA sequence: TGTGCCAGCAGCCCGGGCGGGCCTAGCGGGGTCGGTGAGCAGTTCTTC. Amino acid sequence: CASSPGGPSGVGEQFF. Supplemented by reference TRBV28 and TRBJ2-1, the full variable domain reads DVKVTQSSRYLVKRTGEKVFLECVQDMDHENMFWYRQDPGLGLRLIYFSYDVKMKEKGDIPEGYSVSREKKERFSLILESASTNQTSMYLCASSPGGPSGVGEQFFGPGTRLTVL.

A few counts support this clonotype. The chain has TRBV6-1 and TRBJ2-2, with a tentative D call TRBD1 (6 bases). Germline-derived CDR1 and CDR2 are MNHNS and SASEGT. The CDR3 extends over 14 amino acids. The ends were cut back, 5 bases at V and 6 bases at J, with 13 bases in the middle. The DNA of the CDR3 is TGTGCCAGCAGTCCGTGGGGGCGTCCCGGGGAGCTGTTTTTT. This translates into CASSPWGRPGELFF.

The chain couples TRBV15 to TRBJ1-6; D unresolved. This CDR3 has 13 residues. The V end lost 4 bases, the J end lost 8 bases, and 9 bases lay between the germline ends. CDR1 is LNHNV, CDR2 YYDKDF, per germline (reference sequence). CDR3 sequence (DNA): TGTGCCACCAGCAAGTACGGGGATTCACCCCTCCACTTT. Its protein is CATSKYGDSPLHF.

This clonotype turned up a few times. The chain carries TRBV5-1 and TRBJ2-1, with D perhaps matching TRBD2 (6 bases). V shed 4 bases and J shed 10 bases, with 12 bases lying between them. The CDR3 extends over 12 amino acids. Germline-derived CDR1 and CDR2 are SGHRS and YFSETQ. The chain's CDR3 is CASSLALREQFF. CDR3 coding DNA: TGCGCCAGCAGCCTAGCGTTACGGGAGCAGTTCTTC.

At least ten counts were recorded for this clonotype. The chain carries TRBV29-1 and TRBJ2-1; D perhaps matches TRBD2 (5 bases). CDR1 is SQVTM and CDR2 is ANQGSEA in the germline V gene. With 5 bases removed from V and 1 base from J, the gap between germline ends came to 9 bases. The CDR3 is 13 residues long. CDR3 coding DNA: TGCAGCGTTACTAGATTATCCTACAATGAGCAGTTCTTC. The encoded protein is CSVTRLSYNEQFF.

This chain uses TRBV20-1 with TRBJ2-1, with TRBD1 matching 8 bases. CDR3 length: 12 residues. Germline values: CDR1 DFQATT, CDR2 SNEGSKA (reference sequence). V gave up 2 bases and J gave up 9 bases; unmatched junction bases: 3. In nucleotides, the CDR3 is TGCAGTGCTAGAAAACAGGGGGGTGAGCAGTTCTTC. This translates into CSARKQGGEQFF.

V and J are TRBV20-1 and TRBJ2-3; 8 positions match TRBD2. The CDR3 spans 15 residues. CDR1 and CDR2 (germline): DFQATT, SNEGSKA (reference sequence). After removal of 0 bases from V and 5 bases from J, the junction contained 7 bases not matched to a gene. The CDR3 loop is CSARDLRGGGDTQYF. In nucleotides, the CDR3 is TGCAGTGCTAGAGATCTCCGGGGGGGAGGAGATACGCAGTATTTT.

This clonotype appeared a few times. The rearrangement uses TRBV7-9 and TRBJ2-1; D not resolved. From germline, CDR1 is SEHNR and CDR2 FQNEAQ (reference sequence). The CDR3 consists of 11 residues. V was cut by 8 bases and J by 9 bases, with 11 bases left in between. The CDR3 nucleotides read TGTGCCAGCGCTAGTGCCGGTGAGCAGTTCTTC. Its translation: CASASAGEQFF.

This clonotype was recorded at least ten times. The rearrangement uses TRBV28 and TRBJ2-7; 11 nucleotides match TRBD2. This CDR3 region has 15 residues. Trimming cost V 4 bases and J 4 bases; bases outside gene matches: 6. CDR1 and CDR2 (germline): MDHEN, SYDVKM. Here the CDR3 DNA reads TGTGCCAGCAGTTCATCCGGGACTAGCGGTTACGAGCAGTACTTC. Protein: CASSSSGTSGYEQYF.

This clonotype was detected only a few times. This chain joins TRBV4-1 and TRBJ2-7; possibly TRBD2 for D (6 bases). Trimming removed 2 bases at V and 2 bases at J, with 13 bases between. CDR1 MGHRA and CDR2 YSYEKL come from the germline V gene. The CDR3 extends over 15 amino acids. Here the CDR3 DNA reads TGCGCCAGCAGCCAATTGCTAGCGCCTACCTACGAGCAGTACGTC. Translated, it gives CASSQLLAPTYEQYV.

The V and J genes are TRBV28 and TRBJ1-5; D is ambiguous. Trimming took off 6 bases at V and 6 bases at J, with 12 bases between the two ends. In germline, CDR1 is MDHEN, CDR2 SYDVKM. This CDR3 spans 13 amino acids. This CDR3 reads CASSPLSGQPQHF. The DNA of the CDR3 is TGTGCCAGCAGCCCCCTTTCGGGTCAGCCCCAGCATTTT.

This clonotype was counted a few times. This chain connects TRBV7-8 to TRBJ2-4; D may be TRBD1 (5 bases). Germline V gene lookup returns CDR1 SGHVS and CDR2 FQNEAQ. This CDR3 has 16 residues. V was shortened by 1 base and J by 1 base, with 11 bases between the two germline ends. CDR3 nucleotide sequence: TGTGCCAGCAGCTTAGTCTCGACAGCGGCCAAAAACATTCAGTACTTC. Its protein product is CASSLVSTAAKNIQYF.

This clonotype was observed a handful of times. The chain links TRBV29-1 to TRBJ1-2, with D perhaps matching TRBD1 (6 bases). Germline loops: CDR1 SQVTM, CDR2 ANQGSEA. The V end lost 7 bases, the J end lost 0 bases, and 15 bases lay between the germline ends. CDR3 length: 14 amino acids. CDR3 sequence reads: CSAPLTGSNYGYTF. The CDR3 DNA reads as TGCAGCGCTCCATTGACAGGATCTAACTATGGCTACACCTTC.

The CDR3 loop reads CASSAGQLNTEAFF. CDR3 in DNA: TGTGCCAGCAGCGCGGGACAACTGAACACTGAAGCTTTCTTT. The chain combines TRBV9 with TRBJ1-1; possible D gene TRBD1, 6 bases. The V end lost 3 bases, the J end lost 0 bases, and 9 bases lay between the germline ends. CDR1 and CDR2 from the germline V gene are SGDLS and YYNGEE. The CDR3 runs 14 residues.

This clonotype was picked up many times. This chain joins TRBV6-5 and TRBJ2-2, with D possibly matching TRBD1 (5 bases). V lost 2 bases, J lost 2 bases, and 9 bases lay in between. Germline V CDR1 and CDR2: MNHEY, SVGAGI. CDR3 length: 15 amino acids. The CDR3 nucleotides read TGTGCCAGCAGTTACAGGGGAACCAACACCGGGGAGCTGTTTTTT. Protein: CASSYRGTNTGELFF.